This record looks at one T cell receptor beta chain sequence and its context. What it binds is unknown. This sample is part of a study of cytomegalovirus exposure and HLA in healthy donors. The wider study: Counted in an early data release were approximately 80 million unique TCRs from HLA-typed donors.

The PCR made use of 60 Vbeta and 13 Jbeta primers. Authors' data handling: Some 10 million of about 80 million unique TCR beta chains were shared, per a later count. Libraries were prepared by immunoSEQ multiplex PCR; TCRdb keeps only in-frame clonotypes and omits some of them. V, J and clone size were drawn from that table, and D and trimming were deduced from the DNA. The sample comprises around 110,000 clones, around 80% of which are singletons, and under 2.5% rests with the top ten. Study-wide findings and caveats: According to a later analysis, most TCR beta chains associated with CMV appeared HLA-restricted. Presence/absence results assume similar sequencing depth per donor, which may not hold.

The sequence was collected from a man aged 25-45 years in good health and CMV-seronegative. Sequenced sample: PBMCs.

The CDR3 DNA reads TGTGCCAGCAGCTTAGACAGGGGTTGGAGCGAGCAGTACTTC. It yields the protein CASSLDRGWSEQYF. V gene TRBV7-2 combines with J gene TRBJ2-7; 7 bases are shared with TRBD1. The germline V gene has CDR1 SGHTA and CDR2 FQGNSA. CDR3 length: 14 residues. The V segment lost 1 base and the J segment 6 bases; nucleotides outside the gene matches: 6.